The 11 T cell receptor beta chains below were found in one sample sequenced in a study of blood T cells in healthy people across ages. Then a second PCR, running about 6 to 12 cycles, was carried out with a sample-barcoded 5' primer and a J-beta primer mix. TCRdb passed the 5' RACE reads through MiXCR, listing each CDR3 protein once. The sample lists 790,000 or so distinct CDR3 sequences; just over 55% were seen once. Sequenced: blood. The receptors were sampled from a man aged 40-55 years in good health.

This chain connects TRBV7-2 to TRBJ2-7; TRBD2 is a possible D gene (5 bases). The V gene lost 8 bases and the J gene lost 3 bases, with 11 bases spanning the gap. Germline V gives CDR1 SGHTA, CDR2 FQGNSA. The CDR3 has 12 amino acids. DNA of the CDR3: TGTGCCAGCGGGAGTAGATACTACGAGCAGTACTTC. It is translated as CASGSRYYEQYF.

This chain uses TRBV29-1 with TRBJ2-7, with unresolved D. Germline CDR1 and CDR2: SQVTM and ANQGSEA. This CDR3 region has 10 residues. Trimming removed 4 bases from V and 2 bases from J, with 3 bases in between. The CDR3 sequence: CSVVAYEQYF. CDR3 sequence (DNA): TGCAGCGTTGTAGCCTACGAGCAGTACTTC.

The sample holds one count of this clonotype. Being one base from a much bigger clone, this may be a read error. V and J are TRBV6-6 and TRBJ2-5; 7 nucleotides agree with TRBD1. The closer fit of TRBJ2-7 to the DNA end suggests the J call may be wrong. Germline-derived CDR1 and CDR2 are MNHNY and SVGAGI (reference sequence). The CDR3 covers 13 residues. The CDR3 DNA reads TGTGTCAGCAGACCCTGGGACAGTTACGAGCAGTACTTC. Amino acids: CVSRPWDSYEQYF.

The CDR3 coding sequence is TGCAGCGTTGAAAGACAGAATCCTTACGAGCAGTACTTC. This sequence encodes CSVERQNPYEQYF. This rearrangement joins TRBV29-1 to TRBJ2-7; possibly TRBD1 for D (5 bases). Germline V gives CDR1 SQVTM, CDR2 ANQGSEA. V lost 2 bases and J lost 4, with 12 bases in between. This CDR3 is 13 amino acids long.

This clonotype was counted only a few times. The genes are TRBV4-2 and TRBJ2-1; 14 bases line up with TRBD2. In germline, CDR1 is LGHNA, CDR2 YNFKEQ. The CDR3 length is 16 residues. The junction had 6 bases not matched to a gene; V was cut back by 4 bases and J by 7 bases. CDR3 residues: CASSPGTSGSGNEQFF. CDR3 DNA sequence: TGTGCCAGCAGCCCGGGGACTAGCGGGAGCGGTAATGAGCAGTTCTTC.

The chain links TRBV9 to TRBJ2-7, with D possibly matching TRBD1 (6 bases). This CDR3 contains 16 residues. V lost 0 bases, J lost 2 bases, and 15 bases lay in between. Germline CDR1 and CDR2: SGDLS and YYNGEE. CDR3 residues: CASSVEGNTGTYEQYF. Written as DNA, the CDR3 is TGTGCCAGCAGCGTAGAGGGAAACACAGGGACCTACGAGCAGTACTTC.

This chain uses TRBV6-2 or TRBV6-3 with TRBJ2-7; D is perhaps TRBD2 (6 bases). The germline CDR1 and CDR2 sequences are MNHEY and SVGEGT. V shed 5 bases and J shed 0 bases, with 17 bases lying between them. This CDR3 region has 16 residues. The DNA for the CDR3 is TGTGCCAGCAGTATTGGTGGGACTGCGGTCTCCTACGAGCAGTACTTC. Amino acids: CASSIGGTAVSYEQYF.

This clonotype appeared a few times. This rearrangement joins TRBV29-1 to TRBJ2-4, with D perhaps assigned TRBD1 or TRBD2 (5 bases each). With the DNA end fitting TRBJ2-7 better, the J assignment may be wrong. CDR3 length: 17 amino acids. Germline V gene sequence: CDR1 SQVTM, CDR2 ANQGSEA. The CDR3 reads CSVEDGSIRDGYYEQYF. The CDR3 DNA is TGCAGCGTTGAAGATGGAAGTATCCGGGACGGATACTACGAGCAGTACTTC.

The chain joins TRBV9 to TRBJ1-6; TRBD1 is a possible D gene (6 bases). The CDR3 runs to 15 residues. With 1 base removed from V and 11 bases from J, the gap between germline ends came to 16 bases. CDR1 and CDR2 (germline): SGDLS, YYNGEE. The CDR3 spells CASSVHPEGGTPLHF. Written as DNA, the CDR3 is TGTGCCAGCAGCGTACACCCGGAAGGGGGGACACCCCTCCACTTT.

The chain couples TRBV28 to TRBJ2-1, with D possibly matching TRBD1 (6 bases). V gave up 6 bases and J gave up 6 bases, with 12 bases separating them. Germline V gene sequence: CDR1 MDHEN, CDR2 SYDVKM. The CDR3 consists of 13 residues. CDR3 in DNA: TGTGCCAGCAGGCTACAGGGTTTCAATGAGCAGTTCTTC. Translating it yields CASRLQGFNEQFF.

This clonotype was seen only once. The V gene is TRBV7-2, the J gene TRBJ2-1; D possibly corresponds to TRBD1 (6 bases). The CDR3 loop spans 15 amino acids. V was trimmed by 1 base and J by 4 bases, leaving 11 bases between them. Germline CDR1 SGHTA, CDR2 FQGNSA. CDR3 amino acids: CASSLERGKYNEQFF. CDR3 nucleotide sequence: TGTGCCAGCAGCTTAGAGAGGGGGAAGTACAATGAGCAGTTCTTC. Based on the CDR3 plus reference TRBV7-2 and TRBJ2-1, the full variable domain is GAGVSQSPSNKVTEKGKDVELRCDPISGHTALYWYRQSLGQGLEFLIYFQGNSAPDKSGLPSDRFSAERTGGSVSTLTIQRTQQEDSAVYLCASSLERGKYNEQFFGPGTRLTVL.